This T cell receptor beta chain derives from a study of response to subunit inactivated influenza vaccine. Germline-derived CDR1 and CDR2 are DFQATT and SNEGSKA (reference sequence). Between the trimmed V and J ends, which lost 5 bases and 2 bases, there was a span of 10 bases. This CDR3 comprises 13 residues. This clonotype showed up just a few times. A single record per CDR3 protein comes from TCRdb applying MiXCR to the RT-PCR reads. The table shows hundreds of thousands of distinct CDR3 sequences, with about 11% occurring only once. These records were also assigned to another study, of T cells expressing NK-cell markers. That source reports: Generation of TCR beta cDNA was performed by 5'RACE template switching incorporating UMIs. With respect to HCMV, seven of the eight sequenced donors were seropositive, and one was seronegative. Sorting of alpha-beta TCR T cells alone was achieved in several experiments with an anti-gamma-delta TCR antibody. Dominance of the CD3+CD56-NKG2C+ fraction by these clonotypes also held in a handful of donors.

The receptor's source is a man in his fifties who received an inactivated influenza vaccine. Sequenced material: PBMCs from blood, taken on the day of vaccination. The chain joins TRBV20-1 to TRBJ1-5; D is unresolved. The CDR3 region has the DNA TGCAGTGCTGACGACCTCGGCAATCAGCCCCAGCATTTT. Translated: CSADDLGNQPQHF.